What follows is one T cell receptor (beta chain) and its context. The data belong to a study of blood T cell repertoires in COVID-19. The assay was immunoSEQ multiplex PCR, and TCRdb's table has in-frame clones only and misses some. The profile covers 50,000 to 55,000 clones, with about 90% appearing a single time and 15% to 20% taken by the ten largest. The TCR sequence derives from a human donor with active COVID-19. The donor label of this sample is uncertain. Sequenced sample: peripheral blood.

The CDR3 sequence: CASSVMAATYEQYF. CDR3 DNA: TGCGCCAGCAGTGTGATGGCGGCTACCTACGAGCAGTACTTC. This chain links TRBV10-1 with TRBJ2-7; D is undetermined. Trimming removed 4 bases at V and 2 bases at J, with 12 bases between. Germline-derived CDR1 and CDR2 are WNHNN and SYGVQD (reference sequence). This CDR3 is built from 14 residues.